These T cell receptor beta chains were read from a single sample in a study of shared T cell receptors in the human thymus. Sequenced by immunoSEQ multiplex PCR; TCRdb stores in-frame clones only, minus some. There are some 760,000 clones in the sample; 70% to 90% occur only once, and 0.008% to 0.011% lies in the top ten. Another study also made use of these data, one on human thymus T cells.

The specimen sequenced was thymocytes. These receptors originate from a girl under three years old with a congenital heart defect. The CDR3 runs from the conserved cysteine through the conserved F or W. D genes are given only for firm matches. A clone size is listed for some rows: how often the clone was seen (once, few, many), or a class if it is expanded.

J: TRBJ1-1; D: NA; size: NA; V: TRBV5-1; CDR3: CASSLRQGPNTEAFF; DNA: TGCGCCAGCAGCTTGCGTCAGGGCCCGAACACTGAAGCTTTCTTT
J: TRBJ2-1; D: TRBD2; size: NA; V: TRBV19; CDR3: CASSPPGTSGGLDNEQFF; DNA: TGTGCCAGTAGTCCACCAGGGACTAGCGGGGGGCTAGACAATGAGCAGTTCTTC
J: TRBJ2-7; D: TRBD1; size: NA; V: TRBV7-2; CDR3: CASSLYKTGATSSYEQYF; DNA: TGTGCCAGCAGCTTATATAAGACAGGGGCTACCAGCTCCTACGAGCAGTACTTC
J: TRBJ2-5; D: NA; size: once; V: TRBV4-1; CDR3: CASSQLPVGQRGAETQYF; DNA: TGCGCCAGCAGCCAGCTACCTGTCGGACAGCGTGGCGCAGAGACCCAGTACTTC
J: TRBJ1-6; D: TRBD1; size: few; V: TRBV9; CDR3: CASSWDRVGSPLHF; DNA: TGTGCCAGCAGCTGGGACAGGGTCGGCTCACCCCTCCACTTT
J: TRBJ1-6; D: NA; size: NA; V: TRBV30; CDR3: CAWGRQAANSPLHF; DNA: TGTGCCTGGGGCCGACAGGCGGCTAATTCACCCCTCCACTTT
J: TRBJ2-5; D: TRBD1; size: NA; V: TRBV7-8; CDR3: CASSLEGGRETQYF; DNA: TGTGCCAGCAGCTTAGAAGGGGGCCGGGAGACCCAGTACTTC
J: TRBJ1-1; D: NA; size: NA; V: TRBV27; CDR3: CASSLSFEKRNMNTEAFF; DNA: TGTGCCAGCAGTCTTTCGTTTGAAAAGCGAAACATGAACACTGAAGCTTTCTTT
J: TRBJ1-2; D: TRBD1; size: NA; V: TRBV4-3; CDR3: CASPDRVANYGYTF; DNA: TGCGCCAGCCCTGACAGGGTAGCTAACTATGGCTACACCTTC
J: TRBJ2-2; D: NA; size: NA; V: TRBV28; CDR3: CASRETYREPKTGELFF; DNA: TGTGCCAGCAGGGAGACCTACCGGGAACCAAAAACCGGGGAGCTGTTTTTT
J: TRBJ1-1; D: NA; size: NA; V: TRBV27; CDR3: CASSLGRGKREAFF; DNA: TGTGCCAGCAGTTTAGGCAGGGGAAAAAGGGAGGCTTTCTTT
J: TRBJ1-5; D: NA; size: NA; V: TRBV5-8; CDR3: CASSSSGVNQPQHF; DNA: TGTGCCAGCAGCTCATCAGGGGTGAATCAGCCCCAGCATTTT
J: TRBJ1-2; D: NA; size: NA; V: TRBV9; CDR3: CASSVLTDDWDGYTF; DNA: TGTGCCAGCAGCGTTTTGACCGATGACTGGGATGGCTACACCTTC
J: TRBJ1-4; D: TRBD1; size: once; V: TRBV11-2; CDR3: CASSLGQGGEKLFF; DNA: TGTGCCAGCAGCTTAGGACAGGGAGGTGAAAAACTGTTTTTT
J: TRBJ2-3; D: TRBD1; size: NA; V: TRBV5-1; CDR3: CASSDRDRITDTQYF; DNA: TGCGCCAGCAGCGACCGGGACAGGATCACAGATACGCAGTATTTT
J: TRBJ2-6; D: NA; size: NA; V: TRBV15; CDR3: CATRKSPAVGGSSGANVLTF; DNA: TGTGCCACCAGAAAATCCCCGGCGGTGGGAGGCAGCTCTGGGGCCAACGTCCTGACTTTC
J: TRBJ1-6; D: NA; size: NA; V: TRBV4-1; CDR3: CASSHFLGGEMINNSPLHF; DNA: TGCGCCAGCAGCCACTTCCTGGGAGGAGAAATGATTAACAATTCACCCCTCCACTTT
J: TRBJ1-1; D: NA; size: NA; V: TRBV5-6; CDR3: CASSLGNRWGLVTEAFF; DNA: TGTGCCAGCAGCTTGGGGAATAGGTGGGGACTTGTCACTGAAGCTTTCTTT
J: TRBJ1-1; D: TRBD1; size: NA; V: TRBV6-6; CDR3: CASSSGQGGSGTEAFF; DNA: TGTGCCAGCAGTTCCGGACAGGGGGGATCGGGCACTGAAGCTTTCTTT
J: TRBJ2-1; D: TRBD2; size: few; V: TRBV6-5; CDR3: CASSYDSGGAANEQFF; DNA: TGTGCCAGCAGTTACGACAGCGGGGGGGCTGCAAATGAGCAGTTCTTC
J: TRBJ2-3; D: TRBD2; size: NA; V: TRBV27; CDR3: CASSLQAGGPASTDTQYF; DNA: TGTGCCAGCAGTTTACAAGCGGGGGGGCCCGCTAGCACAGATACGCAGTATTTT
J: TRBJ1-1; D: TRBD1; size: NA; V: TRBV5-1; CDR3: CASSRRQGGFKSTEAFF; DNA: TGCGCCAGCAGCCGCAGACAGGGAGGTTTCAAGAGCACTGAAGCTTTCTTT
J: TRBJ2-5; D: NA; size: NA; V: TRBV20-1; CDR3: CSAGIEETQYF; DNA: TGCAGTGCCGGGATTGAAGAGACCCAGTACTTC
J: TRBJ1-1; D: NA; size: NA; V: TRBV2; CDR3: CASSGRMGEAFF; DNA: TGTGCCAGCAGTGGGAGGATGGGTGAAGCTTTCTTT
J: TRBJ2-5; D: NA; size: NA; V: TRBV18; CDR3: CASSPPTGQETQYF; DNA: TGTGCCAGCTCACCACCGACAGGCCAAGAGACCCAGTACTTC
J: TRBJ1-1; D: NA; size: NA; V: TRBV6-5; CDR3: CASSLQGTEAFF; DNA: TGTGCCAGCAGTTTACAGGGCACTGAAGCTTTCTTT
J: TRBJ2-1; D: NA; size: NA; V: TRBV11-2; CDR3: CASSRANEQFF; DNA: TGTGCCAGCAGCAGAGCTAATGAGCAGTTCTTC